The present entry profiles one T cell receptor beta chain with its context. Its antigen remains unknown. The entry originates in a study of OX40 agonist ivuxolimab in advanced cancers. Study information: Prior therapy, whether anti-PD-1, anti-PD-L1 or anti-CTLA-4, was allowed, and approximately 37% had some.

General study results and limits: CD4+ and CD8+ blood T cells expanded clonally by week 6 at 0.1 to 3.0 mg/kg. Relative to CD4+, CD8+ T cells held more expanded clones on average.

Cycle 7 day 1, cycle 4 day 1, and baseline were the timepoints at which blood was sampled. This CDR3 contains 14 residues. Germline CDR1 and CDR2: LNHDA and SQIVND (reference sequence). The V gene lost 7 bases and the J gene lost 5 bases, with 15 bases spanning the gap. Here immunoSEQ multiplex PCR was the method, and the copy in TCRdb shows in-frame clones only, minus some. The sample consists of about 94,000 clones, roughly 84% of them appearing once. The V gene is TRBV19, the J gene TRBJ2-1; no clear D gene. The material sequenced was CD4+ or CD8+ T cells sorted from blood, taken in a trial of the OX40 agonist ivuxolimab. This TCR derives from an adult with an advanced solid tumor such as melanoma, head and neck, liver or kidney cancer. The DNA for the CDR3 is TGTGCCAGTAAATCCTTAAATAGGGACAATGAGCAGTTCTTC. As protein: CASKSLNRDNEQFF.